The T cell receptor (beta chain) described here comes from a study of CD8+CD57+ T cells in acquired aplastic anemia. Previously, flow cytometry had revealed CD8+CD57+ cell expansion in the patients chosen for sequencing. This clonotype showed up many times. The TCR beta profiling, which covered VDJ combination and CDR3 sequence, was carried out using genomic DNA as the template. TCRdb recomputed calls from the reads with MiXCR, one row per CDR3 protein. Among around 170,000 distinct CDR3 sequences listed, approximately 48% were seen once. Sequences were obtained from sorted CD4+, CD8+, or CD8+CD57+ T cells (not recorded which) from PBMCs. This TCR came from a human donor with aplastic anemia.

CDR3 nucleotide sequence: TGTGCCAGCCGGACTCCGGGACAGAGCTCTGGAAACACCATATATTTT. Its protein is CASRTPGQSSGNTIYF. The chain joins TRBV7-9 to TRBJ1-3, with TRBD1 matching over 7 bases. The CDR3 consists of 16 residues. Germline V lookup: CDR1 SEHNR, CDR2 FQNEAQ (reference sequence). The V and J ends lost 8 bases and 0 bases, in that order; junction bases with no gene match: 10.